The 32 T cell receptor beta chains listed next were all sequenced from one sample in a study of tumor-infiltrating lymphocytes in oesophageal squamous cell carcinoma. MiXCR, applied by TCRdb to the PCR reads, yields one record per CDR3 protein. In the table there are over 15,000 distinct CDR3 sequences, over 50% of which are singletons. The sequencing sample was made of esophageal tumor tissue. The receptor set was obtained from a female donor with esophageal squamous cell carcinoma.

This clonotype was observed a handful of times. V usage is TRBV7-2 and J usage is TRBJ2-5, with 10 bases aligning to TRBD2. The CDR3 covers 18 residues. Germline V CDR1 and CDR2: SGHTA, FQGNSA. V lost 2 bases and J lost 2; bases outside the gene matches: 11. DNA of the CDR3: TGTGCCAGCAGCTTAAGGCCTAGCGGGAGAATGAGGCAAGAGACCCAGTACTTC. Translating it yields CASSLRPSGRMRQETQYF.

At least ten counts were recorded for this clonotype. The rearrangement joins TRBV27 to TRBJ1-1, with no clear D. Germline V gene sequence: CDR1 MNHEY, CDR2 SMNVEV (reference sequence). The CDR3 runs 14 residues. V lost 2 bases and J lost 0, with 7 bases in between. CDR3 residues: CASSLRPVNTEAFF. The CDR3, as DNA: TGTGCCAGCAGTTTAAGACCAGTGAACACTGAAGCTTTCTTT.

V usage is TRBV7-8 and J usage is TRBJ2-3, with a weak D call TRBD1 (6 bases). Germline V gene data show CDR1 as SGHVS and CDR2 as FQNEAQ. The CDR3 covers 15 residues. The V gene lost 6 bases and the J gene lost 6 bases, with 19 bases spanning the gap. The chain's CDR3 is CASRRTGNPRDTQYF. CDR3 DNA sequence: TGTGCCAGCAGGCGAACAGGGAATCCCCGGGATACGCAGTATTTT.

In this sample, this clonotype turned up a few times. The CDR3 reads CASSLESASYNEQFF. The CDR3 coding sequence is TGTGCCAGCAGCTTAGAGTCGGCTTCCTACAATGAGCAGTTCTTC. The rearrangement joins TRBV7-8 to TRBJ2-1; D remains unclear. The CDR3 has 15 amino acids. The germline V and J ends were trimmed by 1 base and 1 base, with 8 bases remaining between them. Germline CDR1 is SGHVS and CDR2 is FQNEAQ.

The chain links TRBV10-3 to TRBJ2-1; D is ambiguous. V was pared by 10 bases and J by 7 bases, with 17 bases between. The CDR3 spans 13 residues. Germline V gene lookup returns CDR1 ENHRY and CDR2 SYGVKD. The CDR3 region is CASWDQTGNEQFF. The CDR3 DNA is TGTGCCAGCTGGGATCAAACCGGGAATGAGCAGTTCTTC.

This clonotype has just one count. V is TRBV7-6 and J is TRBJ2-1, with D possibly matching TRBD1 (5 bases). The tail of the sequence fits TRBJ2-7 better, so the J call may be wrong. The CDR3 spans 13 residues. Per the germline V gene, CDR1 is SGHVS and CDR2 is FNYEAQ. CDR3 in DNA: TGTGCCAGCAGCTTGCAGGGTTGGGACGAGCAGTACTTC. Translating it yields CASSLQGWDEQYF.

Only a few counts were recorded for this clonotype. This chain links TRBV28 with TRBJ2-3, with D possibly matching TRBD2 (5 bases). Germline lookup yields CDR1 MDHEN and CDR2 SYDVKM. V dropped 3 bases and J dropped 6 bases, with 13 bases sitting between them. This CDR3 contains 14 residues. The CDR3 nucleotides are TGTGCCAGCAGTTTCCGGAGTTCGGGGGATACGCAGTATTTT. Its translation is CASSFRSSGDTQYF.

The V and J genes are TRBV7-2 and TRBJ1-5; tentative D call: TRBD1 (6 bases). Germline lookup yields CDR1 SGHTA and CDR2 FQGNSA. The V end lost 3 bases, the J end lost 4 bases, and 13 bases lay between the germline ends. This CDR3 is 15 amino acids long. In DNA form, the CDR3 reads TGTGCCAGCAGCTTGGACGACAGGACTAATCAGCCCCAGCATTTT. Protein: CASSLDDRTNQPQHF.

In this sample, this clonotype turned up a few times. The chain couples TRBV6-1 to TRBJ2-7; TRBD2 matches at 7 bases. The V gene's germline CDR1 is MNHNS and CDR2 SASEGT. This CDR3 is 15 amino acids long. V lost 6 bases to trimming and J lost 2 bases; unmatched junction nucleotides: 10. The CDR3 bases are TGTGCCAGCAGCCAAAGCGGGACGCCTGCCTACGAGCAGTACTTC. It specifies CASSQSGTPAYEQYF.

This clonotype was recorded once. The junction does not match germline at one end; this may be a read error. The CDR3 is CASSSTGAKTGELFF. The CDR3 region has the DNA TGTGCCAGCAGCTCCACAGGGGCGAAGACCGGGGAGCTGTTTTTT. This rearrangement joins TRBV5-5 to TRBJ2-2, with 7 bases aligning to TRBD1. CDR1 and CDR2 (germline): SGHKS, YYEKEE (reference sequence). The CDR3 consists of 15 residues.

With regard to this clonotype: A read error may produce the germline difference seen at one junction end. The V and J genes are TRBV5-1 and TRBJ1-6, with 8 bases identical to TRBD1. The CDR3 loop spans 15 amino acids. Germline values: CDR1 SGHRS, CDR2 YFSETQ. The CDR3 reads CASSAQGASYSPLNF. In DNA form, the CDR3 reads TGCGCCAGCAGCGCTCAGGGGGCGAGTTATTCACCCCTCAACTTT.

At least ten counts were recorded for this clonotype. The chain is built from TRBV10-2 and TRBJ2-5, with 12 bases fitting TRBD2. V lost 10 bases and J lost 11; bases outside the gene matches: 14. The CDR3 is made up of 14 amino acids. Germline assignment: CDR1 WSHSY and CDR2 SAAADI. The CDR3 reads CATSLTSGSGEQYF. DNA for the CDR3: TGCGCCACCTCCCTGACTAGCGGGAGCGGAGAGCAGTACTTC.

Comment on this clonotype: One end of the junction fails to match germline, which may point to a read error. This chain connects TRBV7-6 to TRBJ2-5; the match to TRBD1 covers 11 bases. The J call is doubtful: the DNA matches TRBJ1-1 better. Germline V gives CDR1 SGHVS, CDR2 FNYEAQ. CDR3 length: 15 residues. Here the CDR3 DNA reads TGTGCTAGCAGCTTGTGGACAGGGGGCAACACTGAAGCTTTCTTT. Translating gives CASSLWTGGNTEAFF.

V gene TRBV6-2 or TRBV6-3 combines with J gene TRBJ2-3; no definite D call. Gene TRBJ2-1 matches the end of the DNA better, so the J call may be wrong. Per germline, CDR1 MNHEY and CDR2 SVGEGT. CDR3 length equals 15 residues. The CDR3 region is CASSYGESSYNEQFF. The CDR3 DNA is TGTGCCAGCAGTTACGGTGAAAGCTCCTACAATGAGCAGTTCTTC.

The chain joins TRBV7-2 to TRBJ2-7; D gene uncertain. Per germline, CDR1 SGHTA and CDR2 FQGNSA. CDR3 size: 12 residues. V was pared by 5 bases and J by 2 bases, with 7 bases between. DNA for the CDR3: TGTGCCAGCAGCCCCCTTCCCTACGAGCAGTACTTC. Translating it yields CASSPLPYEQYF.

There are many counts of this clonotype. This chain connects TRBV10-3 to TRBJ2-1; D may correspond to TRBD1 or TRBD2 (5 bases each). Germline lookup yields CDR1 ENHRY and CDR2 SYGVKD. This CDR3 contains 13 residues. V was cut by 8 bases and J by 7 bases, with 15 bases left in between. CDR3 nucleotides: TGTGCCATCGGGACCCCGGGTGGAAATGAGCAGTTCTTC. Translation gives CAIGTPGGNEQFF.

The table lists this clonotype with many counts. This rearrangement joins TRBV24-1 to TRBJ2-2; D possibly uses TRBD1 or TRBD2 (5 bases each). V lost 9 bases and J lost 3, with 13 bases in between. CDR3 size: 14 residues. CDR1 KGHDR and CDR2 SFDVKD come from the germline V gene. This CDR3 is CATGDPRDTGELFF. The CDR3 DNA reads as TGTGCCACCGGGGACCCCAGAGACACCGGGGAGCTGTTTTTT.

The CDR3 coding sequence is TGTGCCAGCAGACCACTAGCGGGAAGGACAGATACGCAGTATTTT. It is translated as CASRPLAGRTDTQYF. V gene TRBV6-2 or TRBV6-3 combines with J gene TRBJ2-3, with TRBD2 matching over 10 bases. The germline CDR1 and CDR2 sequences are MNHEY and SVGEGT. V shed 6 bases and J 3 bases; nucleotides not matched to a gene: 6. This CDR3 has 15 residues.

As for this clonotype: The CDR3 end shows no conserved phenylalanine or tryptophan, and so a read error is likely. Because the CDR3's place on the DNA is in doubt, the DNA is left out and the CDR3 is given as listed by TCRdb. The chain recombines TRBV6-1 with TRBJ2-7. The CDR3 is 14 amino acids in total, end residues counted. Germline V gene data show CDR1 as MNHNS and CDR2 as SASEGT. CDR3 sequence reads: CASSEAGYGYTFGS.

The CDR3 is CASSLEGRGPGKLFF. Written as DNA, the CDR3 is TGTGCCAGCAGCTTAGAGGGCAGGGGGCCGGGGAAACTGTTTTTT. The chain carries TRBV7-2 and TRBJ1-4; 8 bases agree with TRBD1. CDR1 and CDR2 (germline): SGHTA, FQGNSA. V dropped 1 base and J dropped 11; count of bases not matched to a gene: 9. The length of the CDR3 is 15 residues.

By share, this clonotype ranks as medium-sized (0.01 to 0.1%). This chain joins TRBV6-1 and TRBJ1-1; D not resolved. Germline V gene data show CDR1 as MNHNS and CDR2 as SASEGT. The CDR3 runs 14 residues. V lost 6 bases, J lost 1 base, and 12 bases lay in between. The CDR3 DNA follows: TGTGCCAGCAGCCCTGCTTTTAGGAACACTGAAGCTTTCTTT. Translating gives CASSPAFRNTEAFF.

The J gene is TRBJ2-6, the V gene TRBV11-3; 7 nucleotides match TRBD1. V was pared by 5 bases and J by 4 bases, with 5 bases of the junction left unmatched. From germline, CDR1 is SGHNT and CDR2 YENEEA. CDR3 length: 15 amino acids. CDR3 sequence: CASSQQGSGANVLTF. CDR3 bases: TGTGCCAGCAGCCAACAGGGGAGCGGGGCCAACGTCCTGACTTTC. The entire variable domain, with the rest obtained from reference TRBV11-3 and TRBJ2-6, is as follows: EAGVVQSPRYKIIEKKQPVAFWCNPISGHNTLYWYLQNLGQGPELLIRYENEEAVDDSQLPKDRFSAERLKGVDSTLKIQPAELGDSAVYLCASSQQGSGANVLTFGAGSRLTVL.

This clonotype was seen more than once but under ten times. V is TRBV11-3 and J is TRBJ2-1; D may be TRBD1 (6 bases). V dropped 0 bases and J dropped 7 bases, with 13 bases sitting between them. The germline V gene has CDR1 SGHNT and CDR2 YENEEA. The CDR3 covers 15 residues. Here the CDR3 reads CASSLDTRGRNEQFF. The CDR3, as DNA: TGTGCCAGCAGCTTAGACACCAGGGGTCGGAATGAGCAGTTCTTC.

The CDR3 bases are TGTGCCAGCAGCACGGGGGGGGGACCCTACGAGCAGTACTTC. It encodes CASSTGGGPYEQYF. The chain links TRBV7-6 to TRBJ2-4, with 8 bases matching TRBD2. The DNA end is a closer match to TRBJ2-7, so the J assignment may be wrong. The CDR3 is made up of 14 amino acids. Germline CDR1 SGHVS, CDR2 FNYEAQ.

This sequence joins TRBV12-3 or TRBV12-4 and TRBJ2-3; 13 bases fit TRBD2. V lost 4 bases, J lost 4 bases, and 8 bases stayed unmatched. The CDR3 has 17 amino acids. This CDR3 is CASSSTGLAGVSDTQYF. The CDR3 DNA reads TGTGCCAGCAGTTCTACAGGACTAGCGGGGGTATCAGATACGCAGTATTTT.

This chain connects TRBV14 to TRBJ2-1; D might be TRBD1 (5 bases). The DNA matches TRBJ1-2 better at its end, which makes the J call doubtful. CDR3 length: 13 amino acids. Germline CDR1 is SGHDN and CDR2 is FVKESK. This CDR3 is CASSQGPYYGYTF. CDR3 nucleotide sequence: TGTGCCAGCAGCCAGGGGCCTTACTATGGCTACACCTTC.

Many counts were recorded for this clonotype. Here the CDR3 reads CASRGSGSYEQYF. The DNA of the CDR3 is TGTGCCAGCAGGGGGAGTGGGTCCTACGAGCAGTACTTC. This chain joins TRBV6-1 and TRBJ2-7; D might be TRBD2 (5 bases). The germline V and J ends were trimmed by 6 bases and 1 base, with 10 bases remaining between them. Per the germline V gene, CDR1 is MNHNS and CDR2 is SASEGT. This CDR3 has 13 amino acids.

The chain employs TRBV6-6 and TRBJ1-1, with D perhaps TRBD1 (6 bases). Trimming shortened V by 2 bases and J by 4 bases, and 11 bases separated the two germline ends. Germline CDR1 reads MNHNY; CDR2 reads SVGAGI (reference sequence). CDR3 size: 14 residues. CDR3 loop: CASSYGGGGTEAFF. CDR3 nucleotide sequence: TGTGCCAGCAGTTACGGGGGAGGGGGCACTGAAGCTTTCTTT.

V gene TRBV7-2 combines with J gene TRBJ2-7; 9 nucleotides agree with TRBD2. The end of the DNA aligns better with TRBJ2-5, so the J call may be wrong. The germline gives CDR1 SGHTA, CDR2 FQGNSA. This CDR3 contains 16 residues. CDR3 residues: CASSGGTSPYQETQYF. DNA of the CDR3: TGTGCCAGCAGCGGCGGGACTAGCCCCTACCAAGAGACCCAGTACTTC.

The chain combines TRBV7-4 with TRBJ1-4; 10 nucleotides line up with TRBD1. The CDR3 length is 15 residues. V was clipped by 2 bases and J by 8 bases; unmatched bases: 5. Looked up from germline, CDR1 is SGHVT and CDR2 is SQSDAQ. The CDR3 sequence: CASSLHGQGEEKLFF. CDR3 in DNA: TGTGCCAGCAGCTTACATGGACAGGGGGAAGAAAAACTGTTTTTT.

This sequence joins TRBV7-9 and TRBJ2-5; D unresolved. The V gene lost 1 base and the J gene lost 1 base, with 4 bases spanning the gap. This CDR3 contains 13 residues. Germline loops: CDR1 SEHNR, CDR2 FQNEAQ (reference sequence). The CDR3 DNA is TGTGCCAGCAGCTTAGGGGTCCAAGAGACCCAGTACTTC. Amino acid sequence: CASSLGVQETQYF.

This clonotype was seen repeatedly, ten times or more. A much more abundant neighbour one base away suggests this may be a read error. J is TRBJ2-7 and V is TRBV6-1, with 16 positions matching TRBD2. Trimming at V came to 5 bases and at J to 7 bases, leaving 8 bases not matched to a gene. Germline V CDR1 and CDR2: MNHNS, SASEGT. The CDR3 length is 16 residues. Written as DNA, the CDR3 is TGTGCCAGCAGTCTGGGGACTAGCGGGAGGGAATATGAGCAGTACTTC. Amino acids: CASSLGTSGREYEQYF.